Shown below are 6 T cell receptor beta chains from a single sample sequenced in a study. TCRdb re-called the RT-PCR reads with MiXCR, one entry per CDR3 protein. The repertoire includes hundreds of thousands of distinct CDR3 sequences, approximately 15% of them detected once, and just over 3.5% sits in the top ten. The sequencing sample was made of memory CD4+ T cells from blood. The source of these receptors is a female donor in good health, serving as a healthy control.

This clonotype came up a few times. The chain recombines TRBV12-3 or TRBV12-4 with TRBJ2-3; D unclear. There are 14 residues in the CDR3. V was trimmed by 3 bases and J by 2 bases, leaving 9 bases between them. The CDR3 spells CASSFSQLTDTQYF. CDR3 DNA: TGTGCCAGCAGTTTCAGCCAACTCACAGATACGCAGTATTTT.

CDR3 nucleotide sequence: TGTGCCAGCAGCTTGTGCGGGAGTGGCGGGAGCTCTCAACGGGAGACCCAGTACTTC. This codes for CASSLCGSGGSSQRETQYF. The rearrangement links TRBV7-2 to TRBJ2-5, with 7 bases lining up with TRBD2. J gave up 5 bases and V 3 bases, and 21 bases lay outside the gene matches. CDR3 size: 19 residues. Germline CDR1 is SGHTA and CDR2 is FQGNSA.

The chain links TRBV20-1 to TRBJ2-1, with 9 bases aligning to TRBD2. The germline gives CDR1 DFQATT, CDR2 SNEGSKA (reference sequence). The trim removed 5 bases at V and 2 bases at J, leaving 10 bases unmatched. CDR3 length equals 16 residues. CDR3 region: CSAPVSGSLTYNEQFF. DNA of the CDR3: TGCAGTGCTCCAGTTAGCGGGAGTTTAACCTACAATGAGCAGTTCTTC.

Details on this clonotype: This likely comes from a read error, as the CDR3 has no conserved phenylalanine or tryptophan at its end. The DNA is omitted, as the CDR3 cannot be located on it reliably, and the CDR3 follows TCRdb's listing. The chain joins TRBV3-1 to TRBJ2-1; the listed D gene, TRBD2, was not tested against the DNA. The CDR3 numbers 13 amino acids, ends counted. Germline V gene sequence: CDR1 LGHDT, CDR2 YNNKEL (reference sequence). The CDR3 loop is CASSPPGLAWLRI.

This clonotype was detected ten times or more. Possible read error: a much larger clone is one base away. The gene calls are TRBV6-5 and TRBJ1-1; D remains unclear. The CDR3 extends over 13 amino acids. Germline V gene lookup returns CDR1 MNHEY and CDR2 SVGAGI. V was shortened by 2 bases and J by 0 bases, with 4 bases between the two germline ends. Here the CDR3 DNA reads TGTGCCAGCAGTTACGAGGTGAACACTGAAGCTTTCTTT. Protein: CASSYEVNTEAFF.

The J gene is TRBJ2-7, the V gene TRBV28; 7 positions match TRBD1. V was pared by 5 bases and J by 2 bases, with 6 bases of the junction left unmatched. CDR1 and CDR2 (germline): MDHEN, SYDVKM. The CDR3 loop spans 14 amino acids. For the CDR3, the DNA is TGTGCCAGCAGTCGTGGGACAGACCCCTACGAGCAGTACTTC. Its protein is CASSRGTDPYEQYF.